The 19 T cell receptor beta chains presented below share a single source sample, sequenced in a study of shared clonotypes between healthy human individuals. The table came from immunoSEQ multiplex PCR; TCRdb's copy has only in-frame clones and leaves some out. The sample records 400,000 to 550,000 clones, roughly 85% being singletons. The sequenced sample consisted of PBMCs. The receptors come from a woman in her thirties or forties in good health. Some clones in this sample may be carry-over from other donors' samples.

The CDR3 reads CASSLTGNWDEKLFF. CDR3 nucleotides: TGTGCCAGCAGCCTTACAGGAAACTGGGATGAAAAACTGTTTTTT. The chain uses TRBV6-5 and TRBJ1-4; TRBD1 is a possible D gene (5 bases). The CDR3 extends over 15 amino acids. V lost 6 bases to trimming and J lost 6 bases, with 17 bases between them. Germline V lookup: CDR1 MNHEY, CDR2 SVGAGI.

V is TRBV30 and J is TRBJ1-6; perhaps TRBD1 as D (5 bases). Germline CDR1 is GTSNPN and CDR2 is SVGIG (reference sequence). The V gene lost 2 bases and the J gene lost 6 bases, with 14 bases spanning the gap. This CDR3 is built from 15 residues. The DNA of the CDR3 is TGTGCCTGGAGTACCGACAGACTACCTAATTCACCCCTCCACTTT. Amino acids: CAWSTDRLPNSPLHF.

Comment on this clone: Distinct nucleotide sequences in the sample also encode this CDR3. This chain joins TRBV7-2 and TRBJ2-5; the D call may be TRBD1 or TRBD2 (5 bases each). Trimming took off 5 bases at V and 2 bases at J, with 12 bases between the two ends. The CDR3 runs 14 residues. Per the germline V gene, CDR1 is SGHTA and CDR2 is FQGNSA. The CDR3 loop is CASSPTGPQETQYF. As DNA, the CDR3 is TGTGCCAGCAGCCCCACGGGACCTCAAGAGACCCAGTACTTC.

The rearrangement links TRBV6-5 to TRBJ2-1; 10 bases fit TRBD2. The CDR3 has 14 residues. V shed 5 bases, J shed 2 bases, and the junction held 0 bases outside the gene matches. Germline V gives CDR1 MNHEY, CDR2 SVGAGI. CDR3 loop: CASSSGRAYNEQFF. In nucleotides, the CDR3 is TGTGCCAGCAGTAGCGGGAGGGCCTACAATGAGCAGTTCTTC.

This chain joins TRBV2 and TRBJ2-3; D may be TRBD2 (7 bases). The CDR3 runs to 14 residues. Deletions cut 4 bases from V and 2 bases from J, with 10 bases between. Germline CDR1 and CDR2: SNHLY and FYNNEI. The DNA of the CDR3 is TGTGCCAGCAGTGGGGGGGGGCCCACAGATACGCAGTATTTT. This sequence encodes CASSGGGPTDTQYF.

J is TRBJ2-7 and V is TRBV5-8, with 8 bases fitting TRBD2. Per the germline V gene, CDR1 is SGHTS and CDR2 is YDEGEE. V gave up 4 bases and J gave up 5 bases; unmatched junction bases: 11. The CDR3 is made up of 15 amino acids. The CDR3 DNA is TGTGCCAGCAGCGATGACTGGAGCGGGAGCGACGAGCAGTACTTC. Its translation: CASSDDWSGSDEQYF.

J is TRBJ1-5 and V is TRBV4-3; D is uncertain. The CDR3 spans 13 residues. The V and J ends lost 0 bases and 6 bases respectively, with 6 bases between them. The germline gives CDR1 LGHNA, CDR2 YSLEER. As DNA, the CDR3 is TGCGCCAGCAGCCAAGATATAGGTCAGCCCCAGCATTTT. Its protein is CASSQDIGQPQHF.

The chain is built from TRBV4-3 and TRBJ1-4; 7 bases fit TRBD1. V gave up 2 bases and J gave up 8 bases; unmatched junction bases: 8. CDR1 is LGHNA and CDR2 is YSLEER in the germline V gene. CDR3 length: 15 amino acids. The CDR3 here is CASSQKQGNGEKLFF. CDR3 DNA sequence: TGCGCCAGCAGCCAAAAACAGGGGAATGGAGAAAAACTGTTTTTT.

Turning to this clone: This specimen includes other DNA sequences encoding the same CDR3. The chain joins TRBV11-2 to TRBJ2-5, with TRBD2 as a possible D gene (6 bases). Trimming left V 1 base short and J 5 bases short, with 8 bases between. Germline CDR1 SGHAT, CDR2 FQNNGV. The CDR3 contains 13 residues. The CDR3 here is CASSLAGVETQYF. The CDR3 region has the DNA TGTGCCAGCAGCTTAGCGGGAGTGGAGACCCAGTACTTC.

The V call is TRBV7-2, the J call TRBJ2-1; 10 bases line up with TRBD1. J was trimmed by 6 bases and V by 6 bases; bases with no gene match: 8. Germline V gives CDR1 SGHTA, CDR2 FQGNSA. The CDR3 length is 15 residues. The CDR3 reads CASRLDRGKGNEQFF. The CDR3 nucleotides read TGTGCCAGCAGATTGGACAGGGGGAAGGGCAATGAGCAGTTCTTC. Using reference TRBV7-2 and TRBJ2-1 for the parts outside the CDR3, the full variable domain is GAGVSQSPSNKVTEKGKDVELRCDPISGHTALYWYRQSLGQGLEFLIYFQGNSAPDKSGLPSDRFSAERTGGSVSTLTIQRTQQEDSAVYLCASRLDRGKGNEQFFGPGTRLTVL.

V gene TRBV7-8 combines with J gene TRBJ2-5, with D unresolved. Germline CDR1 and CDR2: SGHVS and FQNEAQ. Deletions cut 3 bases from V and 4 bases from J, with 9 bases between. The CDR3 is 13 amino acids. The CDR3 region has the DNA TGTGCCAGCAGCTTCCAAGCGACAGAGACCCAGTACTTC. Protein: CASSFQATETQYF.

The chain carries TRBV5-4 and TRBJ1-4; 10 bases line up with TRBD1. J gave up 7 bases and V 4 bases, and 7 bases lay outside the gene matches. The CDR3 is made up of 15 amino acids. The germline gives CDR1 SGHNT, CDR2 YYREEE (reference sequence). CDR3 coding DNA: TGTGCCAGCAGCGCAGACAGGGGGCTTGGTGAAAAACTGTTTTTT. It translates to CASSADRGLGEKLFF.

The chain has TRBV19 and TRBJ1-2; D possibly corresponds to TRBD1 (6 bases). From germline, CDR1 is LNHDA and CDR2 SQIVND (reference sequence). V was cut by 3 bases and J by 4 bases, with 9 bases left in between. The CDR3 totals 13 residues. CDR3: CASSIEQGYGYTF. CDR3 nucleotide sequence: TGTGCCAGTAGTATCGAACAGGGCTATGGCTACACCTTC.

The chain joins TRBV5-1 to TRBJ2-7; D may be TRBD1 (5 bases). CDR3 length: 12 residues. V lost 4 bases and J lost 4, with 9 bases in between. Looked up from germline, CDR1 is SGHRS and CDR2 is YFSETQ. In nucleotides, the CDR3 is TGCGCCAGCAGCATCGCAGGGTACGAGCAGTACTTC. Translating it yields CASSIAGYEQYF. Using reference TRBV5-1 and TRBJ2-7 for the parts outside the CDR3, the full variable domain is KAGVTQTPRYLIKTRGQQVTLSCSPISGHRSVSWYQQTPGQGLQFLFEYFSETQRNKGNFPGRFSGRQFSNSRSEMNVSTLELGDSALYLCASSIAGYEQYFGPGTRLTVT.

The chain couples TRBV6-1 to TRBJ2-6, with D possibly being TRBD2 (5 bases). V gave up 6 bases and J gave up 1 base, with 10 bases separating them. Germline CDR1 reads MNHNS; CDR2 reads SASEGT. The CDR3 runs 15 residues. The CDR3 bases are TGTGCCAGCAGCCTCCGAGGGTCTGGGGCCAACGTCCTGACTTTC. Protein product: CASSLRGSGANVLTF.

In its sample, this clone was seen many times. This chain links TRBV11-2 with TRBJ2-1; TRBD2 might be the D (5 bases). The CDR3 loop spans 16 amino acids. CDR1 is SGHAT, CDR2 FQNNGV, per germline. The V and J ends lost 1 base and 5 bases respectively, with 15 bases between them. This CDR3 is CASSLGFGRVHNEQFF. The DNA for the CDR3 is TGTGCCAGCAGCTTAGGGTTTGGGCGGGTGCACAATGAGCAGTTCTTC.

The chain couples TRBV11-2 to TRBJ2-2; TRBD1 matches at 8 bases. Germline trimming cut 6 bases from V and 7 bases from J; bases unmatched to any gene: 10. The CDR3 loop spans 15 amino acids. CDR1 is SGHAT and CDR2 is FQNNGV in the germline V gene. CDR3 nucleotides: TGTGCCAGCAGTCGCCAGGGACAGGCGGTCGGGGAGCTGTTTTTT. Translating it yields CASSRQGQAVGELFF.

The chain joins TRBV5-1 to TRBJ1-2; D is uncertain. In germline, CDR1 is SGHRS, CDR2 YFSETQ. Trimming cost V 4 bases and J 1 base, with 5 bases left between them. The CDR3 sequence is 12 residues long. For the CDR3, the DNA is TGCGCCAGCAGCGAGGATAACTATGGCTACACCTTC. Its translation is CASSEDNYGYTF. The complete variable domain, with remaining parts taken from reference TRBV5-1 and TRBJ1-2, reads KAGVTQTPRYLIKTRGQQVTLSCSPISGHRSVSWYQQTPGQGLQFLFEYFSETQRNKGNFPGRFSGRQFSNSRSEMNVSTLELGDSALYLCASSEDNYGYTFGSGTRLTVV.

The chain links TRBV28 to TRBJ1-4, with TRBD1 as a possible D gene (5 bases). Per germline, CDR1 MDHEN and CDR2 SYDVKM. The length of the CDR3 is 15 residues. Trimming stripped 3 bases from V and 0 bases from J, with 8 bases between. The CDR3 spells CASSFQGATNEKLFF. In nucleotides, the CDR3 is TGTGCCAGCAGTTTTCAGGGAGCAACTAATGAAAAACTGTTTTTT. The variable domain in full, completed from reference TRBV28 and TRBJ1-4, reads DVKVTQSSRYLVKRTGEKVFLECVQDMDHENMFWYRQDPGLGLRLIYFSYDVKMKEKGDIPEGYSVSREKKERFSLILESASTNQTSMYLCASSFQGATNEKLFFGSGTQLSVL.